This T cell receptor beta chain was recorded in a study of T cell changes during pregnancy in multiple sclerosis. There are 14 residues in the CDR3. The germline V gene encodes CDR1 MDHEN and CDR2 SYDVKM. Trimming took 3 bases from V and 5 from J; bases not matched to a gene: 3. Assay: immunoSEQ multiplex PCR; the TCRdb copy retains only in-frame clones and omits some. The sample yields roughly 72,000 clones, around 90% seen once. The specimen was CD4+ T cells from peripheral blood mononuclear cells, collected before pregnancy. The TCR comes from a female donor with multiple sclerosis, enrolled in a pregnancy study. The chain joins TRBV28 to TRBJ2-5, with 10 positions matching TRBD1. CDR3 loop: CASSLRTGGETQYF. CDR3 DNA sequence: TGTGCCAGCAGTTTGCGGACAGGGGGGGAGACCCAGTACTTC.